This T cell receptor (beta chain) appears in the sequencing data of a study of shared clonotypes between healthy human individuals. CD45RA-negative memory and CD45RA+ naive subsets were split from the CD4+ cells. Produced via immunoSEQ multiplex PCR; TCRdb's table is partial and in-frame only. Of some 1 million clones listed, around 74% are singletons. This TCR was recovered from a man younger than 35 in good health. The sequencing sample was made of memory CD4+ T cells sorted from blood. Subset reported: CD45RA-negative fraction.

As DNA, the CDR3 is TGTGCCAGCAGCTTAAGGGGGACTAGCGGGAGGGCCGGCTCCTACGAGCAGTACTTC. Its translation: CASSLRGTSGRAGSYEQYF. The chain couples TRBV11-3 to TRBJ2-7, with 16 bases identical to TRBD2. This CDR3 is 19 amino acids long. V trimming: 2 bases; J trimming: 0 bases; junction bases outside the gene matches: 7. Germline assignment: CDR1 SGHNT and CDR2 YENEEA.